This is a list of T cell receptor beta chains from one sample in a study of beta chain features in type 1 diabetes. Assay: immunoSEQ multiplex PCR; the TCRdb copy retains only in-frame clones and omits some. This sample has 300,000 to 450,000 clones; around 13% occur once, and the top ten carry about 0.018%. Specimen: naive CD4+ T cells from blood. The receptors derive from a man aged 18 to 30 in good health. Each CDR3 is given with its conserved first and last residue. The D gene is left open where the match is weak. Expanded clones get a size class; other rows say once, few or many, or leave the size out.

TRBD2	TRBV4-1	.	TRBJ2-7	TGCGCCAGCAGCCAAGCGATTACTAGCGGGAGCCCCTACGAGCAGTACTTC	CASSQAITSGSPYEQYF
.	TRBV5-4	.	TRBJ2-5	TGTGCCAGCAGCTTGTTCGTGGGGGGTACTATTCCGGAGACCCAGTACTTC	CASSLFVGGTIPETQYF
.	TRBV18	.	TRBJ2-5	TGTGCCAGCTCACCGGCAGGGGCCAGACAAGAGACCCAGTACTTC	CASSPAGARQETQYF
TRBD2	TRBV7-2	few	TRBJ2-3	TGTGCCAGCAGCCCGGGACTAAGCACAGATACGCAGTATTTT	CASSPGLSTDTQYF
.	TRBV5-4	.	TRBJ1-2	TGTGCCAGCAGCTTCGGATCGGCGGAGGAGAACTATGGCTACACCTTC	CASSFGSAEENYGYTF
TRBD2	TRBV18	.	TRBJ2-7	TGTGCCAGCTCACCATTAGCGGGAGGGGTCCACGAGCAGTACTTC	CASSPLAGGVHEQYF
.	TRBV28	few	TRBJ2-3	TGTGCCAGCAGTCCGGGACTCCCAGATACGCAGTATTTT	CASSPGLPDTQYF
.	TRBV7-2	.	TRBJ1-4	TGTGCCAGCAGCTTACGGGGTACGGAAGGACTGTTTTTT	CASSLRGTEGLFF
TRBD2	TRBV9	.	TRBJ2-3	TGTGCCAGCAGCCGTAGCGGGGGGGCCGGAACAGATACGCAGTATTTT	CASSRSGGAGTDTQYF
TRBD1	TRBV28	few	TRBJ1-5	TGTGCCAGCAGTTTGGGACAGGGGTCAGGGCCCCAGCATTTT	CASSLGQGSGPQHF
.	TRBV11-2	.	TRBJ2-2	TGTGCCAGCCCCGACGGAGCGAACACCGGGGAGCTGTTTTTT	CASPDGANTGELFF
.	TRBV28	.	TRBJ2-7	TGTGCCAGCAGTTCCCCCGCGGTCGAGCAGTACTTC	CASSSPAVEQYF
TRBD1	TRBV5-6	.	TRBJ2-3	TGTGCCAGCAGCTCCGAAACAGGGGCCTTCACAGATACGCAGTATTTT	CASSSETGAFTDTQYF
.	TRBV6-6	.	TRBJ1-1	TGTGCCAGCAGTTACTCGAGAGGGACTGAAGCTTTCTTT	CASSYSRGTEAFF
.	TRBV18	many	TRBJ2-7	TGTGCCAGCTGGACGGGGGACAGTTCCTACGAGCAGTACTTC	CASWTGDSSYEQYF
TRBD1	TRBV4-1	once	TRBJ2-6	TGCGCCAGCAGCCTCCCAGGGGGCACTGGGGCCAACGTCCTGACTTTC	CASSLPGGTGANVLTF
TRBD2	TRBV27	.	TRBJ2-5	TGTGCCAGCAGTTTAGGACTAGCGGGGGGGCTGGAGACCCAGTACTTC	CASSLGLAGGLETQYF
TRBD1	TRBV7-9	.	TRBJ2-7	TGTGCCAGCAGCTTCCGGACAGGGGACCCCTACGAGCAGTACTTC	CASSFRTGDPYEQYF
TRBD1	TRBV6-6	.	TRBJ2-7	TGTGCCAGCAGTAGGCCGGGACAGGGTTTGTACGAGCAGTACTTC	CASSRPGQGLYEQYF
TRBD1	TRBV7-2	few	TRBJ2-6	TGTGCCAGCAGCCGGACAGGTATCTCTGGGGCCAACGTCCTGACTTTC	CASSRTGISGANVLTF
.	TRBV7-2	few	TRBJ2-5	TGTGCCAGCAGCTCCCAGGGTCTTTCTTGGGGAGAGACCCAGTACTTC	CASSSQGLSWGETQYF
.	TRBV7-2	once	TRBJ1-5	TGTGCCAGCAGCCTAGACAGAAACAATCAGCCCCAGCATTTT	CASSLDRNNQPQHF
TRBD2	TRBV28	.	TRBJ2-3	TGTGCCAGCAGTTTATTGTGGGGGGGACGGACAAATACGCAGTATTTT	CASSLLWGGRTNTQYF
.	TRBV5-4	.	TRBJ2-6	TGTGCCAGCAGCTTGGGCGGGGTCTCTGGGGCCAACGTCCTGACTTTC	CASSLGGVSGANVLTF
.	TRBV10-3	.	TRBJ2-2	TGTGCCATCACCCCGGGGGGGGAGCTGTTTTTT	CAITPGGELFF
.	TRBV21-1	.	TRBJ1-4	TGTGCCAGCAGTGTTACAGGGGGCGCAGATGAAAAACTGTTTTTT	CASSVTGGADEKLFF
TRBD2	TRBV11-2	.	TRBJ2-2	TGTGCCAGCAGCTTGACCGGGAGGCACACCGGGGAGCTGTTTTTT	CASSLTGRHTGELFF
.	TRBV7-9	.	TRBJ2-5	TGTGCCAGCAGCTCCCTGGGGGGTGGAGAGACCCAGTACTTC	CASSSLGGGETQYF
.	TRBV13	.	TRBJ1-1	TGTGCCAGCAGCTTTTGGGCCAGGGGAGACACTGAAGCTTTCTTT	CASSFWARGDTEAFF
.	TRBV29-1	.	TRBJ1-5	TGCAGCGTTCAAAACCAGGGTTGGCAGCCCCAGCATTTT	CSVQNQGWQPQHF
.	TRBV30	few	TRBJ1-2	TGTGCCTGGAGTCCCCATCGGACTGGGGGCTACACCTTC	CAWSPHRTGGYTF
.	TRBV5-1	few	TRBJ2-5	TGCGCCAGCAGCTTGGGTCAGGACCAAGAGACCCAGTACTTC	CASSLGQDQETQYF
.	TRBV23-1	many	TRBJ2-1	TGCGCCAGCAGTCACCCCCAGGAGCAGTTCTTC	CASSHPQEQFF
.	TRBV5-4	.	TRBJ1-2	TGTGCCAGCAGCTTGGCGGGGATTATGCGCTACACCTTC	CASSLAGIMRYTF
.	TRBV4-1	few	TRBJ1-3	TGCGCCAGCAGCCAAGAGAGGGTTTTGGAAAACACCATATATTTT	CASSQERVLENTIYF
.	TRBV21-1	.	TRBJ2-3	TGTGCCAGCAGCAAAGCGGAAGGGGCAGGTCGGACAGATACGCAGTATTTT	CASSKAEGAGRTDTQYF
TRBD1	TRBV2	.	TRBJ2-5	TGTGCCAGCAGATACTTCCGGGACAGGGTACAACAAGAGACCCAGTACTTC	CASRYFRDRVQQETQYF
.	TRBV18	.	TRBJ2-3	TGTGCCAGCTCACCCCCGGGACTCAGGGTCGATACGCAGTATTTT	CASSPPGLRVDTQYF
.	TRBV27	.	TRBJ2-4	TGTGCCAGCAGTTCCATCCCTAGCTCACTAGCCAAAAACATTCAGTACTTC	CASSSIPSSLAKNIQYF
TRBD1	TRBV7-2	.	TRBJ1-5	TGTGCCAGCAGCTTAGGGACAGGGGTAAATCAGCCCCAGCATTTT	CASSLGTGVNQPQHF
.	TRBV4-3	.	TRBJ1-1	TGCGCCAGCAGCCAAGAAACCGGGGGTGGCACTGAAGCTTTCTTT	CASSQETGGGTEAFF
.	TRBV19	.	TRBJ1-5	TGTGCCAGTACCACGGAGGGAGGGCGTAATCAGCCCCAGCATTTT	CASTTEGGRNQPQHF
TRBD1	TRBV10-3	.	TRBJ2-5	TGTGCCATCAGACAGGGGGTCGGAGAGACCCAGTACTTC	CAIRQGVGETQYF
.	TRBV30	.	TRBJ1-2	TGTGCCTGGAGTACGGGGGTTAACTATGGCTACACCTTC	CAWSTGVNYGYTF
.	TRBV7-3	.	TRBJ1-1	TGTGCCAGCAGCTTTACAGAGAACACTGAAGCTTTCTTT	CASSFTENTEAFF
TRBD1	TRBV28	.	TRBJ1-2	TGTGCCAGCAGTTTAGGACAGGGTCCTGGCTACACCTTC	CASSLGQGPGYTF
.	TRBV5-1	few	TRBJ2-7	TGCGCCAGCAGCTTGCCGGGACAAACTGCCTACGAGCAGTACTTC	CASSLPGQTAYEQYF
.	TRBV7-2	.	TRBJ1-1	TGTGCCAGCAGCTTCAGCGGGGCAGGTTTGAACACTGAAGCTTTCTTT	CASSFSGAGLNTEAFF
.	TRBV18	few	TRBJ1-1	TGTGCCAGCTCACCACAGGAGGGTCGGGCTGAAGCTTTCTTT	CASSPQEGRAEAFF
.	TRBV7-2	few	TRBJ2-3	TGTGCCAGCAGCTTATTCAGCGCCCTCGGGGGCACAGATACGCAGTATTTT	CASSLFSALGGTDTQYF
.	TRBV30	.	TRBJ1-1	TGTGCCTGGCAAGTAGGGGCAAAGGACACTGAAGCTTTCTTT	CAWQVGAKDTEAFF
.	TRBV28	few	TRBJ2-1	TGTGCCAGCAGCACGGGACTTAGTGAGCAGTTCTTC	CASSTGLSEQFF
.	TRBV4-3	.	TRBJ2-7	TGCGCCAGCAGCCAAGGACATCGCCTGGGCGAGCAGTACTTC	CASSQGHRLGEQYF
.	TRBV15	.	TRBJ1-2	TGTGCCACCAGCCCAAGGAGAGGGAATGGCTACACCTTC	CATSPRRGNGYTF
TRBD1	TRBV29-1	few	TRBJ1-5	TGCAGCGTCGCGGCCGGGACAGGGAATCAGCCCCAGCATTTT	CSVAAGTGNQPQHF